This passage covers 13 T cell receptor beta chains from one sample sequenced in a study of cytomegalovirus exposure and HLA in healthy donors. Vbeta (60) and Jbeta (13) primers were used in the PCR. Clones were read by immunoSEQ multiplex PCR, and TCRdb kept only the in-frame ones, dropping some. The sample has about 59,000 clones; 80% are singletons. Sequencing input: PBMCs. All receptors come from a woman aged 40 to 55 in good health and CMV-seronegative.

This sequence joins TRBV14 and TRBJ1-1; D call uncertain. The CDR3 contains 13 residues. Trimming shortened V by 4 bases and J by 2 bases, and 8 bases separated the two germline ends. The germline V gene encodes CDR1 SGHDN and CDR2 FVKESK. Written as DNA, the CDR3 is TGTGCCAGCAGCCCAGGCCTCAACACTGAAGCTTTCTTT. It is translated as CASSPGLNTEAFF.

The CDR3 DNA follows: TGTGCCAGCAGTGAACGGGATAACCAAGAGACCCAGTACTTC. Translation gives CASSERDNQETQYF. The chain links TRBV6-1 to TRBJ2-5, with D perhaps TRBD2 (5 bases). V was shortened by 2 bases and J by 0 bases, with 7 bases between the two germline ends. The V gene's germline CDR1 is MNHNS and CDR2 SASEGT. The CDR3 runs 14 residues.

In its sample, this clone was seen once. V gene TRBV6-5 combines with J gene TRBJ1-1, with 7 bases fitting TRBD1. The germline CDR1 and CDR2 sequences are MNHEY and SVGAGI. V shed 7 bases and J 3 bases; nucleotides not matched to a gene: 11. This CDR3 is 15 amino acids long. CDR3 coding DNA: TGTGCCAGCACCGCACTTACAGGGGCCCACACTGAAGCTTTCTTT. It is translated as CASTALTGAHTEAFF.

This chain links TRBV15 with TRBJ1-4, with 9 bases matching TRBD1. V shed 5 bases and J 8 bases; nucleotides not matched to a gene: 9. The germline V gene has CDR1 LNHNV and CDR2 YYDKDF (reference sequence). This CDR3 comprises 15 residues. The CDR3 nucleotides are TGTGCCACCAGCCGAGGGGACAGGGACTGGGAAAAACTGTTTTTT. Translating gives CATSRGDRDWEKLFF. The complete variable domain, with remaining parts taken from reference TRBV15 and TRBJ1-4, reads DAMVIQNPRYQVTQFGKPVTLSCSQTLNHNVMYWYQQKSSQAPKLLFHYYDKDFNNEADTPDNFQSRRPNTSFCFLDIRSPGLGDTAMYLCATSRGDRDWEKLFFGSGTQLSVL.

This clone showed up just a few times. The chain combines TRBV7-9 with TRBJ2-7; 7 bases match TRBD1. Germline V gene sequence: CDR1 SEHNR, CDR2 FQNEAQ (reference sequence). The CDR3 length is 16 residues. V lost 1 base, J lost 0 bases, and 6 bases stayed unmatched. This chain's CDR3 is CASSLEIGTASYEQYF. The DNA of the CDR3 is TGTGCCAGCAGCTTAGAAATTGGGACAGCCTCCTACGAGCAGTACTTC.

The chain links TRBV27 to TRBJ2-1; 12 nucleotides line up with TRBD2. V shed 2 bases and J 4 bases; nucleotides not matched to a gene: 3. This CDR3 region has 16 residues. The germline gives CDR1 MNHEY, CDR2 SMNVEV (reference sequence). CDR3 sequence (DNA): TGTGCCAGCAGTTTAGGACTAGCGGGAAGATACAATGAGCAGTTCTTC. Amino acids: CASSLGLAGRYNEQFF.

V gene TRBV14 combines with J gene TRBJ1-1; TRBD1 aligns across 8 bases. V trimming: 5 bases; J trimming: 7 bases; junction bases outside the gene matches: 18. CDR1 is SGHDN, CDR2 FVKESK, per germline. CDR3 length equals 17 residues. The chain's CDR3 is CASSFDLPQGQGLEAFF. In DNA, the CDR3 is TGTGCCAGCAGCTTTGACCTACCCCAAGGACAGGGCCTTGAAGCTTTCTTT.

This CDR3 reads CASSPYRESYGYTF. The CDR3 DNA is TGTGCCAGCTCACCATACAGGGAATCCTATGGCTACACCTTC. This chain uses TRBV18 with TRBJ1-2, with D possibly being TRBD1 (6 bases). Germline V gene lookup returns CDR1 KGHSH and CDR2 LQKENI. Trimming removed 2 bases from V and 4 bases from J, with 11 bases in between. The CDR3 is 14 residues long.

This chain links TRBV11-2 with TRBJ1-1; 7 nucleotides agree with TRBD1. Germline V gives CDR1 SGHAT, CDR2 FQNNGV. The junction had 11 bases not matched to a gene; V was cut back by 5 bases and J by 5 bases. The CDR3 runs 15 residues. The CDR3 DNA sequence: TGTGCCAGCAGCCAAACGACAGGGATCGTGACTGAAGCTTTCTTT. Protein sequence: CASSQTTGIVTEAFF.

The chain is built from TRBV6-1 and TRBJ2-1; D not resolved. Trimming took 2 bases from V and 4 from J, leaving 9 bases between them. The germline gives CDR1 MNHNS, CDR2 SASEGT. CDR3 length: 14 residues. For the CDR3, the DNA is TGTGCCAGCAGTGAAATGGCACAGTACAATGAGCAGTTCTTC. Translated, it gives CASSEMAQYNEQFF.

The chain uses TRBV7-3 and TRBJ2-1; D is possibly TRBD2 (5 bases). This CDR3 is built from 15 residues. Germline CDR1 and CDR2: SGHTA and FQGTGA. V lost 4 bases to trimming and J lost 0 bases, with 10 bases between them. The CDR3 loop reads CASSSDLSSYNEQFF. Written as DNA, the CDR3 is TGTGCCAGCAGCTCGGACTTGAGCTCCTACAATGAGCAGTTCTTC.

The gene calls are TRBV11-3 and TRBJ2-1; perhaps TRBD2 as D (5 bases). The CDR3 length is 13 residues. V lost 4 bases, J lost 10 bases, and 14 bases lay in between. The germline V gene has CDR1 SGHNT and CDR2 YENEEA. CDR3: CASSSIVSGEQFF. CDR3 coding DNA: TGTGCCAGCAGCTCAATAGTCTCGGGAGAGCAGTTCTTC. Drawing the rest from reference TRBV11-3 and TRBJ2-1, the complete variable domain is EAGVVQSPRYKIIEKKQPVAFWCNPISGHNTLYWYLQNLGQGPELLIRYENEEAVDDSQLPKDRFSAERLKGVDSTLKIQPAELGDSAVYLCASSSIVSGEQFFGPGTRLTVL.

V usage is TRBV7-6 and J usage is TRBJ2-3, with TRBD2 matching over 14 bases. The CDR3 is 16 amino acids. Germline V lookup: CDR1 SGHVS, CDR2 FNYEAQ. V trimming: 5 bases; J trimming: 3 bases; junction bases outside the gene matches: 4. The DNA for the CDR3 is TGTGCCAGCAGCCGGGGGACTAGCGGGAGAACAGATACGCAGTATTTT. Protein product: CASSRGTSGRTDTQYF. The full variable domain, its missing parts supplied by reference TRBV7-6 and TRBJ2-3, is GAGVSQSPRYKVTKRGQDVALRCDPISGHVSLYWYRQALGQGPEFLTYFNYEAQQDKSGLPNDRFSAERPEGSISTLTIQRTEQRDSAMYRCASSRGTSGRTDTQYFGPGTRLTVL.